This T cell receptor (beta chain) was captured by sequencing in a study of cytomegalovirus exposure and HLA in healthy donors. The overall study: Early released data comprised some 85 million unique TCRs from HLA-typed donors.

The CDR3 is 18 amino acids. V gave up 5 bases and J gave up 6 bases, with 26 bases separating them. The germline V gene has CDR1 PRHDT and CDR2 FYEKMQ (reference sequence). As regards this clone: The antigen is unknown.

Study results and caveats: An observed cluster of highly shared sequence variants was recorded as a likely sequencing artifact. It emerged from a later analysis that several of the most significant clusters appeared to be linked to common viral pathogens.

Vbeta (60) and Jbeta (13) primers were used in the PCR. This table comes from immunoSEQ multiplex PCR, and its TCRdb copy is limited to in-frame clones, with some not included. The sample includes about 200,000 clones, about four fifths of them seen just once. Sequenced material: PBMCs. This sequence joins TRBV13 and TRBJ2-1; perhaps TRBD2 as D (5 bases). The clonotype originates from a woman aged 45-65 years in good health and CMV-seronegative. The CDR3 region has the DNA TGTGCCAGCAGCCCACACCCAAAGACTACCTTCCCACCCAATGAGCAGTTCTTC. It is translated as CASSPHPKTTFPPNEQFF.